This T cell receptor beta chain was found in a study of shared clonotypes between healthy human individuals. Study context: The study drew on a couple of women and three men aged 18 to 49 as donors.

The data were produced by immunoSEQ multiplex PCR, yet TCRdb's version contains in-frame clones alone and is incomplete. This table holds approximately 2.4 million clones, around 95% found once. Germline V CDR1 and CDR2: SGHTS, YDEGEE. The CDR3 runs 8 residues. V lost 4 bases to trimming and J lost 13 bases, with 3 bases between them. CD45RA-negative memory and CD45RA+ naive subsets were split from the CD4+ cells. The source is a young man in good health. V gene TRBV5-8 combines with J gene TRBJ1-3; D unresolved. Material for sequencing was naive CD4+ T cells sorted from blood. Subset meaning: CD45RA+ positively selected. Here the CDR3 reads CASSPIYF. The DNA of the CDR3 is TGTGCCAGCAGCCCGATATATTTT.